One sample yielded the 20 T cell receptor beta chains listed below, sequenced in a study of a mutant IDH1 vaccine in newly diagnosed glioma. The time point here: baseline, week 1 (first vaccination visit). The treatment was: pre-vaccination baseline after standard-of-care therapy. Sequencing was performed with immunoSEQ multiplex PCR; in TCRdb, only in-frame clones are kept and a portion is missing. This sample has about 54,000 clones, with roughly 80% found just once. This specimen was PBMCs, taken from a glioma patient treated with radiotherapy, temozolomide or both. The receptors come from a man aged 18 to 35 with glioma.

This chain uses TRBV9 with TRBJ2-2, with D uncertain. The CDR3 spans 14 residues. The germline gives CDR1 SGDLS, CDR2 YYNGEE. V dropped 0 bases and J dropped 5 bases, with 8 bases sitting between them. The chain's CDR3 is CASSVAPLTGELFF. In DNA, the CDR3 is TGTGCCAGCAGCGTAGCACCACTTACCGGGGAGCTGTTTTTT.

About this clone: A read error may account for a junction end that differs from germline. The rearrangement links TRBV18 to TRBJ2-3; 13 bases fit TRBD2. Germline CDR1 is KGHSH and CDR2 is LQKENI. The CDR3 is made up of 18 amino acids. CDR3 sequence (DNA): TGTGCCAGCTCCCCACGGACTAGCGGGGGCTTCCGCACAGATACGCAGTATTTT. Its translation is CASSPRTSGGFRTDTQYF.

This clone was counted a single time. The V gene is TRBV5-5, the J gene TRBJ2-7; no reliable D call. In germline, CDR1 is SGHKS, CDR2 YYEKEE (reference sequence). The germline V and J ends were trimmed by 4 bases and 0 bases, with 5 bases remaining between them. This CDR3 spans 12 amino acids. The CDR3 coding sequence is TGTGCCAGCAGCCAGGACTCCTACGAGCAGTACTTC. Its translation: CASSQDSYEQYF.

The rearrangement uses TRBV7-2 and TRBJ2-2; D gene uncertain. The CDR3 is 16 residues long. CDR1 SGHTA and CDR2 FQGNSA come from the germline V gene. Deletions cut 4 bases from V and 2 bases from J, with 14 bases between. The CDR3 spells CASSSHWTVNTGELFF. The CDR3 DNA is TGTGCCAGCAGCTCCCATTGGACCGTTAACACCGGGGAGCTGTTTTTT.

V and J are TRBV7-2 and TRBJ2-7; weak D call: TRBD2 (5 bases). Trimming left V 6 bases short and J 4 bases short, with 13 bases between. Germline CDR1 is SGHTA and CDR2 is FQGNSA. The length of the CDR3 is 13 residues. The CDR3 DNA is TGTGCCAGCAGTTCGGACCGGGGATACGAGCAGTACTTC. It specifies CASSSDRGYEQYF.

The chain couples TRBV30 to TRBJ1-1; 9 bases fit TRBD1. Unmatched junction bases numbered 5, after V lost 7 bases and J lost 5 bases. Looked up from germline, CDR1 is GTSNPN and CDR2 is SVGIG (reference sequence). The CDR3 sequence is 12 residues long. CDR3 DNA sequence: TGTGCCTTGGGACAGGGTAATACTGAAGCTTTCTTT. This codes for CALGQGNTEAFF.

V is TRBV6-1 and J is TRBJ2-1; 8 bases map to TRBD1. The V and J ends lost 4 bases and 8 bases, in that order; junction bases with no gene match: 10. Germline CDR1 and CDR2: MNHNS and SASEGT. This CDR3 is 15 amino acids long. This CDR3 is CASSAPGGRSDEQFF. The CDR3, as DNA: TGTGCCAGCAGTGCACCAGGGGGCCGGAGCGATGAGCAGTTCTTC.

The sample holds one count of this clone. V is TRBV29-1 and J is TRBJ1-1; D ambiguous. The CDR3 consists of 11 residues. Germline-derived CDR1 and CDR2 are SQVTM and ANQGSEA. V was trimmed by 3 bases and J by 11 bases, leaving 13 bases between them. In nucleotides, the CDR3 is TGCAGCGTTGACACATACCGCCTGGCTTTCTTT. Its protein is CSVDTYRLAFF.

This CDR3 is CASSQDQGNYGYTF. The CDR3 DNA follows: TGCGCCAGCAGCCAAGATCAGGGAAACTATGGCTACACCTTC. The V call is TRBV4-3, the J call TRBJ1-2; possibly TRBD1 for D (5 bases). The CDR3 contains 14 residues. In germline, CDR1 is LGHNA, CDR2 YSLEER. The V end was cut by 0 bases, the J end by 2 bases, with 7 bases between.

This chain connects TRBV29-1 to TRBJ1-2; D unresolved. V was shortened by 4 bases and J by 4 bases, with 16 bases between the two germline ends. The V gene's germline CDR1 is SQVTM and CDR2 ANQGSEA. The CDR3 extends over 14 amino acids. In DNA form, the CDR3 reads TGCAGCGTTGTTCAGACGACTGGCGGCTATGGCTACACCTTC. It specifies CSVVQTTGGYGYTF. Filled out from reference TRBV29-1 and TRBJ1-2, the complete variable domain reads SAVISQKPSRDICQRGTSLTIQCQVDSQVTMMFWYRQQPGQSLTLIATANQGSEATYESGFVIDKFPISRPNLTFSTLTVSNMSPEDSSIYLCSVVQTTGGYGYTFGSGTRLTVV.

This chain uses TRBV2 with TRBJ2-7; 8 positions match TRBD1. CDR1 and CDR2 (germline): SNHLY, FYNNEI. With V trimmed by 6 bases and J by 7 bases, 5 bases remained unmatched. The CDR3 has 12 residues. The CDR3 loop reads CASRTGGREQYF. The CDR3 DNA reads TGTGCCAGCAGAACAGGGGGTCGGGAGCAGTACTTC.

The chain couples TRBV19 to TRBJ1-1; D is possibly TRBD1 (6 bases). The CDR3 is 14 amino acids. Trimming shortened V by 5 bases and J by 0 bases, and 10 bases separated the two germline ends. Germline CDR1 is LNHDA and CDR2 is SQIVND (reference sequence). The DNA for the CDR3 is TGTGCCAGTAGTGGCCGGACAGTGAACACTGAAGCTTTCTTT. Protein product: CASSGRTVNTEAFF.

The chain employs TRBV5-1 and TRBJ1-2, with D tentatively TRBD1 (5 bases). The CDR3 runs 17 residues. Trimming shortened V by 0 bases and J by 5 bases, and 20 bases separated the two germline ends. Germline CDR1 reads SGHRS; CDR2 reads YFSETQ. In DNA, the CDR3 is TGCGCCAGCAGCTTGGCCTTGGCCTCCGACAGCCCTTATGGCTACACCTTC. Translating gives CASSLALASDSPYGYTF.

The chain is built from TRBV19 and TRBJ1-1; D is perhaps TRBD1 (6 bases). Germline V gene data show CDR1 as LNHDA and CDR2 as SQIVND (reference sequence). Trimming stripped 1 base from V and 5 bases from J, with 11 bases between. The CDR3 is 14 amino acids. In DNA form, the CDR3 reads TGTGCCAGTAGTATAGTACACAGGGTGACTGAAGCTTTCTTT. This sequence encodes CASSIVHRVTEAFF.

V gene TRBV7-3 combines with J gene TRBJ1-2; D is unresolved. The CDR3 contains 12 residues. Germline lookup yields CDR1 SGHTA and CDR2 FQGTGA. The ends were cut back, 10 bases at V and 6 bases at J, with 15 bases in the middle. The CDR3 reads CATHPLGDGYTF. CDR3 coding DNA: TGTGCCACCCACCCTCTGGGAGATGGCTACACCTTC.

J is TRBJ2-3 and V is TRBV30; D perhaps matches TRBD2 (6 bases). The V end was cut by 0 bases, the J end by 4 bases, with 14 bases between. The CDR3 spans 15 residues. In germline, CDR1 is GTSNPN, CDR2 SVGIG (reference sequence). The CDR3 DNA reads as TGTGCCTGGAGTGTCGGTAGCGGCCTAGCAGATACGCAGTATTTT. This gives the protein CAWSVGSGLADTQYF.

This rearrangement joins TRBV5-1 to TRBJ2-7, with TRBD1 matching over 7 bases. Germline-derived CDR1 and CDR2 are SGHRS and YFSETQ. Unmatched junction bases numbered 5, after V lost 2 bases and J lost 3 bases. The CDR3 totals 14 residues. Written as DNA, the CDR3 is TGCGCCAGCAGCTTAGCCGGGACAGACTACGAGCAGTACTTC. Translating it yields CASSLAGTDYEQYF. The whole variable domain, filled in from reference TRBV5-1 and TRBJ2-7, reads KAGVTQTPRYLIKTRGQQVTLSCSPISGHRSVSWYQQTPGQGLQFLFEYFSETQRNKGNFPGRFSGRQFSNSRSEMNVSTLELGDSALYLCASSLAGTDYEQYFGPGTRLTVT.

V is TRBV7-2 and J is TRBJ1-2, with D hard to call. The V end lost 4 bases, the J end lost 4 bases, and 25 bases lay between the germline ends. Germline CDR1 and CDR2: SGHTA and FQGNSA. CDR3 length equals 18 residues. CDR3 loop: CASSSLPPGSFLLYGYTF. CDR3 DNA sequence: TGTGCCAGCAGCTCACTCCCCCCCGGCAGTTTCCTTCTCTATGGCTACACCTTC.

The V gene is TRBV7-8, the J gene TRBJ1-2; TRBD1 is a possible D gene (6 bases). Trimming left V 1 base short and J 0 bases short, with 15 bases between. The length of the CDR3 is 17 residues. Germline CDR1 SGHVS, CDR2 FQNEAQ. CDR3 in amino acids: CASSLVPRTASNYGYTF. DNA for the CDR3: TGTGCCAGCAGCTTAGTGCCCAGGACAGCTTCTAACTATGGCTACACCTTC.

The chain employs TRBV5-1 and TRBJ2-5; 7 bases map to TRBD1. V lost 0 bases, J lost 1 base, and 6 bases stayed unmatched. The CDR3 sequence is 16 residues long. CDR1 and CDR2 (germline): SGHRS, YFSETQ. The CDR3 DNA is TGCGCCAGCAGCTTGGCGGGACAGACCGTCCAAGAGACCCAGTACTTC. Encoded protein: CASSLAGQTVQETQYF.